This T cell receptor beta chain was captured by sequencing in a study of T-cell memory formation after mild COVID-19. CDR3 length: 13 amino acids. CDR1 ENHRY and CDR2 SYGVKD come from the germline V gene. V lost 4 bases, J lost 6 bases, and 13 bases lay in between. TCRdb processed the 5' RACE reads anew with MiXCR; each CDR3 protein has one entry. The sample carries around 130,000 distinct CDR3 sequences, 5% to 6.5% recorded once. This clonotype came up a few times. Sequenced: PBMCs or a T cell subset sorted from them (not recorded which). This receptor was taken from an adult woman who had mild COVID-19 (a few samples of this study predate the infection). Cell type and time point are not known. The rearrangement joins TRBV10-3 to TRBJ2-7; D remains unclear. The CDR3 spells CAISVGSGSEQYF. CDR3 DNA sequence: TGTGCCATCAGTGTCGGTTCCGGGTCCGAGCAGTACTTC.